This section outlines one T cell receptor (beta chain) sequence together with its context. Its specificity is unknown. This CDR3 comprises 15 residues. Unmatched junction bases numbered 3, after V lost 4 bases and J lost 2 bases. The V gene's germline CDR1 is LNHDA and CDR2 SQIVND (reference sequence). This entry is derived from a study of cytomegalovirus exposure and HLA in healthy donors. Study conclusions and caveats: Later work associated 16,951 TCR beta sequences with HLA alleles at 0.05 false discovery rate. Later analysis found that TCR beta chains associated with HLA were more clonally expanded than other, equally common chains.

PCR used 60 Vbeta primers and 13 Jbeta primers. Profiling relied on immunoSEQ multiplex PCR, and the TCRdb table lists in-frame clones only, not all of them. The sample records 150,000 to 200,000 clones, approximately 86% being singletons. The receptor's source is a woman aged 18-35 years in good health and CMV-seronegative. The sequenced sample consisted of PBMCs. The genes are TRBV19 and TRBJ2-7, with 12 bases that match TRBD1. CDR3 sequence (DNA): TGTGCCAGTAGTACGCGGGACAGGGGGCCCTACGAGCAGTACTTC. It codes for CASSTRDRGPYEQYF.